Listed below are T cell receptor beta chains from one sample, sequenced in a study of blood T cell repertoires in COVID-19. Using immunoSEQ multiplex PCR, the repertoire was profiled, and TCRdb retains in-frame clones only, with some absent. Of about 210,000 clones in the sample, 80% were seen once. Sequencing used PBMCs or T cells enriched from blood (not recorded which). The receptors were gathered from a young man with acute COVID-19. The CDR3 runs from the conserved cysteine through the conserved F or W. A D gene is named only where the DNA matches it firmly. Some rows have no size entry. The others give once, few or many, or a class for an expanded clone.

d_gene	abundance	v_gene	j_gene	CDR3nt	CDR3aa
TRBD1	.	TRBV5-1	TRBJ1-1	TGCGCCAGCAGAACGACAGGGGTGAACACTGAAGCTTTCTTT	CASRTTGVNTEAFF
TRBD1	.	TRBV3-1/TRBV3-2	TRBJ1-1	TGTGCCAGCACTGACCGGGACAGGGGGACTGAAGCTTTCTTT	CASTDRDRGTEAFF
TRBD1	.	TRBV6-1	TRBJ1-5	TGTGCCAGCAGTGAAGGGGACAGGGGTTCGCCCCAGCATTTT	CASSEGDRGSPQHF
TRBD1	.	TRBV10-3	TRBJ1-2	TGTGCCCTCTCCTCGACAGGGGGCGCGAATGGCTACACCTTC	CALSSTGGANGYTF
.	once	TRBV4-1	TRBJ1-5	TGCGCCAGCAGCCCGGACGGGGGGGTCCAGCATTTT	CASSPDGGVQHF
TRBD1	.	TRBV5-6	TRBJ2-5	TGTGCCAGCAGCTTGATTGGGCAGGGGGCAGGGACCCAGTACTTC	CASSLIGQGAGTQYF
.	.	TRBV28	TRBJ2-5	TGTGCCAGCGCTAAGGGGGGGGAGACCCAGTACTTC	CASAKGGETQYF
.	.	TRBV28	TRBJ2-2	TGTGCCAGCAGTTTTGAGGGGGGGCCCGGCACCGGGGAGCTGTTTTTT	CASSFEGGPGTGELFF
TRBD1	.	TRBV27	TRBJ1-6	TGTGCCAGCAGTTTCGTTGACAGGGGGAATTCACCCCTCCACTTT	CASSFVDRGNSPLHF
TRBD1	.	TRBV19	TRBJ1-1	TGTGCCAGTAGTCTACAGGGGGCCTCCACTGAAGCTTTCTTT	CASSLQGASTEAFF
TRBD2	.	TRBV5-4	TRBJ2-5	TGTGCCAGCAGCACAGCGGGGGGAGAGACCCAGTACTTC	CASSTAGGETQYF
.	.	TRBV9	TRBJ1-5	TGTGCCAGCAGCGTGGGGGGATCCAGCAATCAGCCCCAGCATTTT	CASSVGGSSNQPQHF
.	.	TRBV3-1/TRBV3-2	TRBJ1-2	TGTGCCAGCAGCCAACCAACAGGGATCGGCTACACCTTC	CASSQPTGIGYTF
TRBD1	.	TRBV19	TRBJ2-1	TGTGCCAGTACCTCTCCTAGGGGGCTTTCCTACAATGAGCAGTTCTTC	CASTSPRGLSYNEQFF
.	.	TRBV28	TRBJ2-7	TGTGCCATCGAGGGATGGGGGGCCTACGAGCAGTACTTC	CAIEGWGAYEQYF
.	.	TRBV2	TRBJ2-2	TGTGCCAGCAGTTTAGAGGATAGGTCCGGGGAGCTGTTTTTT	CASSLEDRSGELFF
.	.	TRBV6-4	TRBJ1-2	TGTGCCAGCAGTGACGGGGGCAGGGGACATGGCTACACCTTC	CASSDGGRGHGYTF
TRBD1	.	TRBV12-5	TRBJ1-3	TGTGCTAGTGTCCCCAACAGGGGCGAGGGAGAAAACACCATATATTTT	CASVPNRGEGENTIYF
.	.	TRBV29-1	TRBJ1-1	TGCAGCGTTAGCAGGGCCCTGAACACTGAAGCTTTCTTT	CSVSRALNTEAFF
.	once	TRBV19	TRBJ1-3	TGTGCCAGTAGTCTCGACAGGCTCTCTGGAAACACCATATATTTT	CASSLDRLSGNTIYF
.	once	TRBV10-3	TRBJ2-3	TGTGCCATCAGTGAGGGAGGGCTTAACACAGATACGCAGTATTTT	CAISEGGLNTDTQYF
TRBD1	.	TRBV7-2	TRBJ1-4	TGTGCCAGCAGCTCACATGGACAGGGGGTAGTTGAAAAACTGTTTTTT	CASSSHGQGVVEKLFF
TRBD1	.	TRBV4-1	TRBJ2-3	TGCGCCAGCAGCCATCCCGACAGGGGTGGAGATACGCAGTATTTT	CASSHPDRGGDTQYF
TRBD1	.	TRBV5-6	TRBJ2-2	TGTGCCAGCAGCTTGTCCGGGACAGGGGTCACCGGGGAGCTGTTTTTT	CASSLSGTGVTGELFF
.	.	TRBV5-1	TRBJ1-6	TGCGCCAGCAGCTTGCGGGGCCTAGCGGTTGATTATTCACCCCTCCACTTT	CASSLRGLAVDYSPLHF
.	.	TRBV9	TRBJ1-2	TGTGCCAGCAGCAACTCGAGGACATCCATCTATGGCTACACCTTC	CASSNSRTSIYGYTF
.	.	TRBV20-1	TRBJ2-5	TGCAGTGCTTTCAAAGAGACCCAGTACTTC	CSAFKETQYF
.	.	TRBV25-1	TRBJ1-2	TGTGCCAGCAGCCCACCCCAGGGGTGGTATGGCTACACCTTC	CASSPPQGWYGYTF
.	.	TRBV30	TRBJ1-1	TGTGCCTGGGGGAGCCCCAGTACGCACACTGAAGCTTTCTTT	CAWGSPSTHTEAFF
TRBD2	.	TRBV9	TRBJ2-5	TGTGCCAGCAGCGGAGGACTAGCTGGGGGGCAAGAGACCCAGTACTTC	CASSGGLAGGQETQYF
.	few	TRBV7-2	TRBJ1-5	TGTGCCAGCAGCTTATACAGTTACAATCAGCCCCAGCATTTT	CASSLYSYNQPQHF